This TCR beta chain comes out of a study of blood T cell repertoires in COVID-19. CDR1 and CDR2 (germline): SGHRS, YFSETQ. Trimming cost V 4 bases and J 5 bases; bases outside gene matches: 8. The CDR3 has 17 residues. This table comes from immunoSEQ multiplex PCR, and its TCRdb copy is limited to in-frame clones, with some not included. Among under 250,000 clones listed, more than 70% were seen once. The source is a woman aged 25 to 45 with COVID-19, enrolled during active disease. Sequences were obtained from peripheral blood. J is TRBJ2-1 and V is TRBV5-1, with TRBD2 identical over 14 bases. The DNA for the CDR3 is TGCGCCAGCAGCGAGGGACTAGCGGGAGTGGGAAACAATGAGCAGTTCTTC. This codes for CASSEGLAGVGNNEQFF.